The 22 T cell receptor beta chains below were found in one sample sequenced in a study of graft-versus-host responses after intestinal transplantation. Here immunoSEQ multiplex PCR was the method, and the copy in TCRdb shows in-frame clones only, minus some. The sample holds 35,000 to 55,000 clones, 80% to 95% seen once. Sequenced material: PBMCs, taken more than 750 days after a first intestinal transplant, on the day of a second. The source of these receptors is a human patient who received an intestinal transplant, so some T cells may come from the graft donor.

This chain connects TRBV15 to TRBJ2-7, with 9 nucleotides matching TRBD2. Germline values: CDR1 LNHNV, CDR2 YYDKDF (reference sequence). The CDR3 consists of 15 residues. Unmatched junction bases numbered 2, after V lost 0 bases and J lost 2 bases. For the CDR3, the DNA is TGTGCCACCAGCAGAGAGAGACTAGCGGCCTACGAGCAGTACTTC. The encoded protein is CATSRERLAAYEQYF.

The chain uses TRBV6-1 and TRBJ2-5; a weak D match, TRBD2 (5 bases). Germline V lookup: CDR1 MNHNS, CDR2 SASEGT. This CDR3 region has 17 residues. V was trimmed by 4 bases and J by 3 bases, leaving 21 bases between them. CDR3 sequence reads: CASSGNFGGPTEETQYF. CDR3 nucleotides: TGTGCCAGCAGTGGGAACTTTGGAGGCCCTACGGAAGAGACCCAGTACTTC.

This chain uses TRBV13 with TRBJ2-7; tentatively, D is TRBD1 or TRBD2 (5 bases each). V shed 5 bases and J shed 8 bases, with 22 bases lying between them. Germline loops: CDR1 PRHDT, CDR2 FYEKMQ (reference sequence). The length of the CDR3 is 15 residues. CDR3 in amino acids: CASSPLGTMITKQYF. In DNA, the CDR3 is TGTGCCAGCAGCCCGCTCGGGACCATGATTACGAAGCAGTACTTC. Based on the CDR3 plus reference TRBV13 and TRBJ2-7, the full variable domain is AAGVIQSPRHLIKEKRETATLKCYPIPRHDTVYWYQQGPGQDPQFLISFYEKMQSDKGSIPDRFSAQQFSDYHSELNMSSLELGDSALYFCASSPLGTMITKQYFGPGTRLTVT.

The genes are TRBV30 and TRBJ2-7; 7 positions match TRBD1. V lost 1 base, J lost 3 bases, and 3 bases stayed unmatched. The CDR3 consists of 13 residues. Germline V lookup: CDR1 GTSNPN, CDR2 SVGIG (reference sequence). The CDR3 coding sequence is TGTGCCTGGAGTGGTCCAGGGGGCTACGAGCAGTACTTC. This gives the protein CAWSGPGGYEQYF.

V and J are TRBV7-3 and TRBJ2-7; 9 nucleotides match TRBD1. The germline CDR1 and CDR2 sequences are SGHTA and FQGTGA. The CDR3 has 14 amino acids. Trimming took 3 bases from V and 5 from J; bases not matched to a gene: 5. The CDR3 sequence is CASSFPGQGHEQYF. The CDR3 DNA reads TGTGCCAGCAGCTTTCCGGGACAGGGCCACGAGCAGTACTTC.

The chain combines TRBV7-6 with TRBJ1-2; no definite D call. In germline, CDR1 is SGHVS, CDR2 FNYEAQ. V shed 0 bases and J shed 8 bases, with 7 bases lying between them. The CDR3 spans 12 residues. The CDR3 DNA reads as TGTGCCAGCAGCTTAGCAGGGTTCGGCTACACCTTC. It specifies CASSLAGFGYTF.

The J gene is TRBJ2-1, the V gene TRBV5-6; no reliable D call. The CDR3 loop spans 13 amino acids. From germline, CDR1 is SGHDT and CDR2 YYEEEE. Trimming cost V 4 bases and J 7 bases, with 12 bases left between them. CDR3 nucleotide sequence: TGTGCCAGCAGCCCCGTGGGCCTTAATGAGCAGTTCTTC. It is translated as CASSPVGLNEQFF.

This sequence joins TRBV4-1 and TRBJ2-6, with D possibly being TRBD1 or TRBD2 (5 bases each). V was clipped by 3 bases and J by 2 bases, with 11 bases between them. CDR1 is MGHRA and CDR2 is YSYEKL in the germline V gene. The length of the CDR3 is 16 residues. This CDR3 reads CASSQDGTAGANVLTF. CDR3 nucleotides: TGCGCCAGCAGCCAGGACGGGACGGCTGGGGCCAACGTCCTGACTTTC.

This rearrangement joins TRBV19 to TRBJ2-4; TRBD1 might be the D (7 bases). CDR1 is LNHDA and CDR2 is SQIVND in the germline V gene (reference sequence). V dropped 5 bases and J dropped 2 bases, with 13 bases sitting between them. The CDR3 loop spans 15 amino acids. The CDR3 reads CASSYQGGPKNIQYF. DNA of the CDR3: TGTGCCAGTAGTTATCAGGGGGGCCCCAAAAACATTCAGTACTTC.

The chain is built from TRBV30 and TRBJ2-3; unclear D gene. This CDR3 comprises 11 residues. CDR1 is GTSNPN, CDR2 SVGIG, per germline (reference sequence). Trimming removed 1 base from V and 4 bases from J, with 3 bases in between. In DNA, the CDR3 is TGTGCCTGGAGTGCGGCAGATACGCAGTATTTT. Translating it yields CAWSAADTQYF. The variable domain in full, completed from reference TRBV30 and TRBJ2-3, reads SQTIHQWPATLVQPVGSPLSLECTVEGTSNPNLYWYRQAAGRGLQLLFYSVGIGQISSEVPQNLSASRPQDRQFILSSKKLLLSDSGFYLCAWSAADTQYFGPGTRLTVL.

The rearrangement joins TRBV18 to TRBJ1-3; 8 bases are shared with TRBD1. Germline V gene data show CDR1 as KGHSH and CDR2 as LQKENI. The CDR3 has 16 amino acids. V trimming: 5 bases; J trimming: 0 bases; junction bases outside the gene matches: 6. CDR3 residues: CASSSDRASSGNTIYF. The CDR3 bases are TGTGCCAGCTCATCGGACAGGGCGAGCTCTGGAAACACCATATATTTT.

The rearrangement joins TRBV14 to TRBJ1-2; 9 bases are shared with TRBD1. The CDR3 spans 18 residues. The trim removed 2 bases at V and 7 bases at J, leaving 17 bases unmatched. Germline CDR1 and CDR2: SGHDN and FVKESK. As DNA, the CDR3 is TGTGCCAGCAGCCAATCCGGGACAGGGCTTCGGAGGGGAACTGGCTACACCTTC. Amino acid sequence: CASSQSGTGLRRGTGYTF.

In DNA, the CDR3 is TGTGCCAGCAGTACGGGACTAGCCAACTACAATGAGCAGTTCTTC. Its translation: CASSTGLANYNEQFF. The chain links TRBV6-5 to TRBJ2-1; 9 bases fit TRBD2. The germline V gene has CDR1 MNHEY and CDR2 SVGAGI. The length of the CDR3 is 15 residues. V shed 5 bases, J shed 3 bases, and the junction held 5 bases outside the gene matches.

V gene TRBV6-1 combines with J gene TRBJ1-1; the D gene is possibly TRBD1 (6 bases). V was clipped by 4 bases and J by 1 base, with 7 bases between them. CDR1 is MNHNS and CDR2 is SASEGT in the germline V gene. The CDR3 loop spans 13 amino acids. In DNA form, the CDR3 reads TGTGCCAGCAGTGGGACAGCGAACACTGAAGCTTTCTTT. Its protein is CASSGTANTEAFF.

V is TRBV15 and J is TRBJ1-4, with D possibly matching TRBD1 (5 bases). Germline V gives CDR1 LNHNV, CDR2 YYDKDF (reference sequence). The CDR3 is 15 amino acids. V was clipped by 0 bases and J by 5 bases, with 10 bases between them. CDR3 nucleotide sequence: TGTGCCACCAGCAGAGATCCCGGGGCGAATGAAAAACTGTTTTTT. It codes for CATSRDPGANEKLFF.

This clone was recorded only once. The V gene is TRBV19, the J gene TRBJ2-6, with D perhaps matching TRBD2 (6 bases). CDR3 length equals 20 residues. The germline V and J ends were trimmed by 3 bases and 2 bases, with 23 bases remaining between them. Germline CDR1 LNHDA, CDR2 SQIVND (reference sequence). The CDR3 region has the DNA TGTGCCAGTAGTATCCCCTCGGGGACTCAAATCCTCCCTGGGGCCAACGTCCTGACTTTC. Residues: CASSIPSGTQILPGANVLTF.

The chain couples TRBV6-5 to TRBJ2-3; 13 bases are a match to TRBD2. Germline CDR1 reads MNHEY; CDR2 reads SVGAGI. The junction had 10 bases not matched to a gene; V was cut back by 4 bases and J by 9 bases. The CDR3 extends over 16 amino acids. The CDR3 here is CASSCSGLAGVRTQYF. CDR3 nucleotide sequence: TGTGCCAGCAGTTGCTCCGGACTAGCGGGAGTCAGAACGCAGTATTTT.

The chain combines TRBV9 with TRBJ1-2; maybe TRBD1 (6 bases). The V gene's germline CDR1 is SGDLS and CDR2 YYNGEE. This CDR3 contains 15 residues. V lost 3 bases to trimming and J lost 4 bases, with 16 bases between them. This CDR3 is CASSGSSGESYGYTF. CDR3 coding DNA: TGTGCCAGCAGCGGGTCCTCAGGGGAATCCTATGGCTACACCTTC.

Only a few counts were recorded for this clone. The rearrangement links TRBV19 to TRBJ2-7, with 10 bases matching TRBD1. Germline V gene lookup returns CDR1 LNHDA and CDR2 SQIVND (reference sequence). CDR3 length equals 14 residues. The J segment lost 2 bases and the V segment lost 3 bases, leaving 1 base of the junction unmatched. The CDR3 loop reads CASSIGTGAYEQYF. CDR3 DNA sequence: TGTGCCAGTAGTATCGGGACAGGGGCCTACGAGCAGTACTTC.

A remark on this clone: Mismatch with germline at one junction end may stem from a read error. The chain joins TRBV7-7 to TRBJ1-4; D remains ambiguous. CDR1 is SSHAT and CDR2 is FNYEAQ in the germline V gene (reference sequence). The CDR3 extends over 15 amino acids. Here the CDR3 DNA reads TGTGCTAGCAGCCAAGGTCGCGGAGGAGGTGAAAAACTGTTTTTT. Amino acids: CASSQGRGGGEKLFF.

V usage is TRBV5-1 and J usage is TRBJ1-1, with D perhaps matching TRBD1 (5 bases). CDR3 length: 15 amino acids. Germline V CDR1 and CDR2: SGHRS, YFSETQ. Trimming removed 0 bases at V and 1 base at J, with 10 bases between. The CDR3 sequence: CASSLGDPGNTEAFF. The CDR3 DNA reads as TGCGCCAGCAGCTTGGGGGACCCCGGGAACACTGAAGCTTTCTTT.

The chain recombines TRBV14 with TRBJ2-3, with TRBD1 as a possible D gene (5 bases). V was pared by 2 bases and J by 3 bases, with 15 bases between. This CDR3 comprises 16 residues. CDR1 and CDR2 from the germline V gene are SGHDN and FVKESK. Here the CDR3 DNA reads TGTGCCAGCAGCCAATTGATGTGGGGCAATACAGATACGCAGTATTTT. This codes for CASSQLMWGNTDTQYF.